This T cell receptor beta chain was retrieved from a study of T cell responses to AZD1222 COVID-19 vaccine. Details on this clone: Its antigen remains unidentified.

CDR3 size: 14 residues. Germline CDR1 reads SGHRS; CDR2 reads YFSETQ. V was pared by 3 bases and J by 8 bases, with 7 bases of the junction left unmatched. TCRdb's table, derived via immunoSEQ multiplex PCR, lists solely in-frame clones and lacks some. The profile covers more than 150,000 clones, with 90% to 95% appearing a single time and approximately 1.5% taken by the ten largest. Study-wide points: Unmutated variant regions are reportedly the target of nearly half of TCRs that are spike-specific. All repertoire sampling was performed exclusively after the peak T cell response. Only a handful of AZD1222 recipients tested seropositive at baseline.

The receptor's source is an adult who received the AZD1222 COVID-19 vaccine. This chain connects TRBV5-1 to TRBJ1-3, with TRBD1 identical over 8 bases. Sequencing was performed on peripheral blood, taken 28 days after the second AZD1222 dose. In nucleotides, the CDR3 is TGCGCCAGCAGCTCGACAGGGGCGAGGGACACCATATATTTT. This encodes CASSSTGARDTIYF. The entire variable domain, with the rest obtained from reference TRBV5-1 and TRBJ1-3, is as follows: KAGVTQTPRYLIKTRGQQVTLSCSPISGHRSVSWYQQTPGQGLQFLFEYFSETQRNKGNFPGRFSGRQFSNSRSEMNVSTLELGDSALYLCASSSTGARDTIYFGEGSWLTVV.